Each of the 3 T cell receptor beta chains below was sequenced from the same sample in a study of regulatory T cells in long-lasting Graves disease. In building TCR beta libraries, iRepertoire HTBI primers were used together with Arm-PCR of CDR3 regions. MiXCR, run by TCRdb on the multiplex PCR reads, gives a single entry per CDR3 protein. Seen here are about 460,000 distinct CDR3 sequences, around 13% observed once, and the top ten hold approximately 17%. Time point: newly diagnosed GD, antithyroid drugs for less than 3 months. Researchers made the TCR library from RNA that was extracted from PBMCs. The same sample was also used in a study of T cells in Graves' hyperthyroidism and ophthalmopathy.

The source material was peripheral blood mononuclear cells (PBMCs), sampled at new diagnosis, from a patient treated with antithyroid drugs. Receptor source: a woman between 45 and 60 years old with Graves disease.

This clonotype was seen ten or more times. V and J are TRBV7-9 and TRBJ2-7; 8 nucleotides align to TRBD1. Losses at the gene ends were 9 bases for V and 4 bases for J; bases not matched to a gene: 8. This CDR3 is built from 13 residues. Germline V lookup: CDR1 SEHNR, CDR2 FQNEAQ (reference sequence). The CDR3 bases are TGTGCCAGTTGGGATGACAGGGGTTACGAGCAGTACTTC. It specifies CASWDDRGYEQYF.

This clonotype was seen a few times. The V call is TRBV9, the J call TRBJ2-7; 8 nucleotides match TRBD2. The J segment lost 9 bases and the V segment lost 0 bases, leaving 8 bases of the junction unmatched. CDR1 is SGDLS, CDR2 YYNGEE, per germline. The CDR3 is 14 residues long. CDR3 sequence: CASSVGDVAGRQYF. The CDR3 DNA is TGTGCCAGCAGCGTAGGGGATGTAGCGGGAAGGCAGTACTTC.

Ten or more counts support this clonotype. The CDR3 sequence is CASSFGDRDNEQFF. DNA for the CDR3: TGTGCCAGCAGTTTTGGGGACAGGGACAATGAGCAGTTCTTC. V usage is TRBV28 and J usage is TRBJ2-1; 9 nucleotides align to TRBD1. Germline V gene data show CDR1 as MDHEN and CDR2 as SYDVKM. Trimming took 3 bases from V and 5 from J; bases not matched to a gene: 2. There are 14 residues in the CDR3.